These T cell receptor beta chains were read from a single sample in a study of cytotoxic CD8 clonotypes in ibrutinib-treated CLL. The assay was immunoSEQ multiplex PCR, and TCRdb's table has in-frame clones only and misses some. The table has 110,000 to 150,000 clones, around three quarters seen once. The sequenced sample was PBMCs, obtained after 12 months of ibrutinib treatment. The origin of the receptors is a human donor with chronic lymphocytic leukemia. Both conserved end residues are part of each CDR3. The order of the fields is clone size, D gene, V gene, J gene, CDR3 protein, CDR3 DNA. The D gene is left open where the match is weak. Size is stated for part of the rows, as once, few or many counts, or as a class when the clone is expanded.

size: -
D: -
V: TRBV7-2
J: TRBJ2-7
CDR3: CASSANGLPYEQYF
DNA: TGTGCCAGCAGCGCAAACGGCCTTCCCTACGAGCAGTACTTC

size: -
D: TRBD2
V: TRBV5-1
J: TRBJ2-3
CDR3: CASSLAGAGAADTQYF
DNA: TGCGCCAGCAGCTTGGCCGGGGCGGGAGCGGCAGATACGCAGTATTTT

size: few
D: -
V: TRBV5-1
J: TRBJ2-3
CDR3: CASSLDSITDTQYF
DNA: TGCGCCAGCAGCTTGGACAGTATCACAGATACGCAGTATTTT

size: -
D: TRBD2
V: TRBV4-2
J: TRBJ2-1
CDR3: CASSPPTSGSEEQFF
DNA: TGTGCCAGCAGCCCTCCGACTAGCGGGAGCGAAGAGCAGTTCTTC

size: -
D: TRBD2
V: TRBV19
J: TRBJ2-3
CDR3: CASSSRGLVWTDTQYF
DNA: TGTGCCAGTAGTAGCCGAGGACTAGTATGGACAGATACGCAGTATTTT

size: -
D: -
V: TRBV9
J: TRBJ2-6
CDR3: CASSVSGAGANVLTF
DNA: TGTGCCAGCAGCGTTTCAGGGGCTGGGGCCAACGTCCTGACTTTC

size: -
D: TRBD2
V: TRBV11-2
J: TRBJ2-1
CDR3: CASSLESSSGKFF
DNA: TGTGCCAGCAGCTTAGAGAGTTCTAGCGGGAAGTTCTTC

size: -
D: -
V: TRBV14
J: TRBJ2-1
CDR3: CASSQDGLRVREQFF
DNA: TGTGCCAGCAGCCAAGATGGGTTGAGGGTCCGGGAGCAGTTCTTC

size: -
D: -
V: TRBV7-9
J: TRBJ2-7
CDR3: CASSLPGQVYEQYF
DNA: TGTGCCAGCAGCTTGCCGGGACAAGTCTACGAGCAGTACTTC

size: -
D: TRBD1
V: TRBV4-1
J: TRBJ2-2
CDR3: CASSQEQDRGRAGELFF
DNA: TGCGCCAGCAGCCAAGAACAAGACAGGGGGCGAGCGGGGGAGCTGTTTTTT

size: -
D: TRBD2
V: TRBV4-2
J: TRBJ2-3
CDR3: CASSLQLADTDTQYF
DNA: TGTGCCAGCAGCCTACAACTAGCGGACACAGATACGCAGTATTTT

size: once
D: TRBD1
V: TRBV4-1
J: TRBJ1-1
CDR3: CASSQVNRGVMNTEAFF
DNA: TGCGCCAGCAGCCAAGTAAACAGGGGGGTCATGAACACTGAAGCTTTCTTT

size: -
D: TRBD1
V: TRBV28
J: TRBJ1-1
CDR3: CASSLGTVNTEAFF
DNA: TGTGCCAGCAGTTTAGGGACAGTGAACACTGAAGCTTTCTTT

size: -
D: TRBD1
V: TRBV2
J: TRBJ1-1
CDR3: CASSRTGMNTEAFF
DNA: TGTGCCAGCAGTAGGACAGGGATGAACACTGAAGCTTTCTTT

size: -
D: -
V: TRBV10-3
J: TRBJ2-1
CDR3: CAISESSGFGNEQFF
DNA: TGTGCCATCAGTGAGTCGAGTGGGTTCGGGAATGAGCAGTTCTTC

size: -
D: -
V: TRBV7-2
J: TRBJ2-7
CDR3: CASSLAVGGAYEQYF
DNA: TGTGCCAGCAGCTTAGCGGTAGGCGGGGCCTACGAGCAGTACTTC

size: -
D: -
V: TRBV9
J: TRBJ2-3
CDR3: CASSVGGLWTDTQYF
DNA: TGTGCCAGCAGCGTAGGGGGGTTGTGGACAGATACGCAGTATTTT

size: -
D: -
V: TRBV19
J: TRBJ2-5
CDR3: CASSIRLAGAGQETQYF
DNA: TGTGCCAGTAGTATACGCCTTGCGGGGGCAGGACAAGAGACCCAGTACTTC

size: once
D: TRBD2
V: TRBV19
J: TRBJ2-5
CDR3: CASSAGTRETQYF
DNA: TGTGCCAGTAGTGCCGGGACTAGAGAGACCCAGTACTTC

size: -
D: -
V: TRBV15
J: TRBJ1-5
CDR3: CATSRDAWQGNQPQHF
DNA: TGTGCCACCAGCAGAGATGCGTGGCAGGGCAATCAGCCCCAGCATTTT

size: -
D: -
V: TRBV9
J: TRBJ2-6
CDR3: CASSVDGAPSANVLTF
DNA: TGTGCCAGCAGCGTAGACGGGGCCCCCTCGGCCAACGTCCTGACTTTC

size: -
D: -
V: TRBV11-2
J: TRBJ2-4
CDR3: CASSLVEGPPNIQYF
DNA: TGTGCCAGCAGCTTAGTGGAGGGTCCTCCAAACATTCAGTACTTC

size: -
D: TRBD2
V: TRBV30
J: TRBJ2-5
CDR3: CAWQRTSGIQETQYF
DNA: TGTGCCTGGCAAAGGACTAGCGGGATACAAGAGACCCAGTACTTC

size: -
D: TRBD2
V: TRBV9
J: TRBJ2-1
CDR3: CASSPTSGPDNEQFF
DNA: TGTGCCAGCAGCCCTACTAGCGGGCCGGACAATGAGCAGTTCTTC

size: few
D: TRBD2
V: TRBV6-5
J: TRBJ2-1
CDR3: CASSVTSGNNEQFF
DNA: TGTGCCAGCAGTGTGACTAGCGGGAACAATGAGCAGTTCTTC

size: -
D: TRBD2
V: TRBV7-9
J: TRBJ2-3
CDR3: CASSLGASGSTDTQYF
DNA: TGTGCCAGCAGCTTAGGGGCTAGCGGGAGCACAGATACGCAGTATTTT

size: once
D: -
V: TRBV7-2
J: TRBJ2-1
CDR3: CASSPRRAFEYNEQFF
DNA: TGTGCCAGCAGCCCACGCCGGGCATTTGAATACAATGAGCAGTTCTTC

size: -
D: -
V: TRBV7-9
J: TRBJ2-1
CDR3: CASSLRGRGAILYNEQFF
DNA: TGTGCCAGCAGCTTACGGGGCCGGGGGGCCATTCTCTACAATGAGCAGTTCTTC

size: -
D: -
V: TRBV6-6
J: TRBJ2-1
CDR3: CASSYGLARGEQFF
DNA: TGTGCCAGCAGTTACGGGCTAGCGCGGGGTGAGCAGTTCTTC

size: -
D: TRBD1
V: TRBV2
J: TRBJ2-5
CDR3: CASRSERQGPQETQYF
DNA: TGTGCCAGCAGATCGGAACGACAGGGGCCACAAGAGACCCAGTACTTC

size: -
D: -
V: TRBV6-1
J: TRBJ1-5
CDR3: CASSESRQALGQPQHF
DNA: TGTGCCAGCAGTGAAAGTCGGCAGGCTCTCGGTCAGCCCCAGCATTTT

size: -
D: TRBD1
V: TRBV5-1
J: TRBJ1-4
CDR3: CASSLAGGAREKLFF
DNA: TGCGCCAGCAGCTTGGCAGGGGGCGCGAGAGAAAAACTGTTTTTT

size: -
D: -
V: TRBV4-1
J: TRBJ2-7
CDR3: CASSHSWVREDYEQYF
DNA: TGCGCCAGCAGCCACTCGTGGGTCAGGGAAGACTACGAGCAGTACTTC

size: -
D: TRBD2
V: TRBV19
J: TRBJ2-3
CDR3: CASSIAPAGGTDTQYF
DNA: TGTGCCAGTAGTATAGCCCCGGCGGGGGGCACAGATACGCAGTATTTT

size: -
D: -
V: TRBV2
J: TRBJ1-4
CDR3: CASSDRPPQEINEKLFF
DNA: TGTGCCAGCAGTGATCGCCCCCCGCAGGAAATAAATGAAAAACTGTTTTTT

size: -
D: -
V: TRBV27
J: TRBJ2-5
CDR3: CASSWGETQYF
DNA: TGTGCCAGCAGTTGGGGGGAGACCCAGTACTTC

size: few
D: -
V: TRBV4-3
J: TRBJ1-1
CDR3: CASSQDLGGNTEAFF
DNA: TGCGCCAGCAGCCAAGATCTCGGAGGGAACACTGAAGCTTTCTTT

size: -
D: -
V: TRBV18
J: TRBJ1-2
CDR3: CASSPLSHRRDLFGYTF
DNA: TGTGCCAGCTCACCACTCAGCCACAGACGCGACCTTTTCGGCTACACCTTC

size: -
D: -
V: TRBV7-9
J: TRBJ2-1
CDR3: CASSSIGGGGSSYNEQFF
DNA: TGTGCCAGCAGCTCAATAGGGGGCGGCGGGAGTTCCTACAATGAGCAGTTCTTC

size: -
D: -
V: TRBV19
J: TRBJ1-5
CDR3: CASSIDPDGLSNQPQHF
DNA: TGTGCCAGTAGTATAGATCCGGACGGACTTAGCAATCAGCCCCAGCATTTT

size: -
D: TRBD2
V: TRBV27
J: TRBJ2-7
CDR3: CASSRTSGSSEQYF
DNA: TGTGCCAGCAGTAGGACTAGCGGGAGCTCCGAGCAGTACTTC

size: -
D: -
V: TRBV5-1
J: TRBJ2-2
CDR3: CASSFGVVTGELFF
DNA: TGCGCCAGCAGCTTTGGGGTCGTGACCGGGGAGCTGTTTTTT

size: once
D: TRBD2
V: TRBV27
J: TRBJ2-3
CDR3: CASSLRLAGYTDTQYF
DNA: TGTGCCAGCAGTTTGCGACTAGCGGGATACACAGATACGCAGTATTTT

size: -
D: -
V: TRBV30
J: TRBJ1-3
CDR3: CAWSALGIGNTIYF
DNA: TGTGCCTGGAGTGCTCTAGGTATTGGAAACACCATATATTTT

size: -
D: -
V: TRBV4-2
J: TRBJ1-2
CDR3: CASSLAQGGRGWYTF
DNA: TGTGCCAGCAGCCTCGCACAGGGTGGGCGGGGCTGGTACACCTTC

size: -
D: TRBD1
V: TRBV19
J: TRBJ1-2
CDR3: CASSASGTGFFAGYTF
DNA: TGTGCCAGTAGTGCATCCGGGACAGGGTTCTTTGCTGGCTACACCTTC

size: -
D: -
V: TRBV9
J: TRBJ2-1
CDR3: CASSVVHSMDEQFF
DNA: TGTGCCAGCAGCGTAGTGCACAGTATGGATGAGCAGTTCTTC

size: -
D: -
V: TRBV19
J: TRBJ2-4
CDR3: CASSMGRADIQYF
DNA: TGTGCCAGTAGTATGGGAAGAGCTGACATTCAGTACTTC